One sample yielded the 27 T cell receptor beta chains listed below, sequenced in a study of cytomegalovirus exposure and HLA in healthy donors (dated by TCRdb to about 2017). Library preparation was by the immunoSEQ multiplex PCR assay. TCRdb re-hosts the immuneACCESS table, in-frame sequences only. Its copies lack some clones; in the studies checked, an unresolved V gene accounts for under half of them, and the cause for the rest is not known. The sample table shows 150,000 to 200,000 clones, and nearly 90% are seen once. Just over 4% of the sample rests with the top ten. The sequencing input was PBMCs. The receptors were gathered from a man aged 18 to 35 in good health and CMV-seropositive.

This chain uses TRBV27 with TRBJ2-1; D not resolved. Trimming took 3 bases from V and 2 from J, leaving 17 bases between them. CDR3 length: 17 amino acids. Germline V gives CDR1 MNHEY, CDR2 SMNVEV (reference sequence). The chain's CDR3 is CASSFRLPTQTYNEQFF. The CDR3 region has the DNA TGTGCCAGCAGTTTTAGACTTCCCACACAAACCTACAATGAGCAGTTCTTC.

The CDR3 reads CASSLSDYGYTF. CDR3 sequence (DNA): TGTGCCAGCAGTTTATCGGACTATGGCTACACCTTC. The chain carries TRBV28 and TRBJ1-2; D not resolved. Per germline, CDR1 MDHEN and CDR2 SYDVKM. The CDR3 contains 12 residues. V was clipped by 1 base and J by 3 bases, with 3 bases between them.

This chain uses TRBV19 with TRBJ2-1; 9 bases line up with TRBD2. Losses at the gene ends were 4 bases for V and 5 bases for J; bases not matched to a gene: 9. The CDR3 contains 16 residues. CDR1 is LNHDA and CDR2 is SQIVND in the germline V gene (reference sequence). Here the CDR3 reads CASSRILASGNNEQFF. CDR3 in DNA: TGTGCCAGTAGTAGGATCCTGGCTAGCGGGAACAATGAGCAGTTCTTC.

A few counts support this clone. This chain uses TRBV5-6 with TRBJ2-2; D not resolved. The germline V and J ends were trimmed by 0 bases and 3 bases, with 12 bases remaining between them. Germline V gene data show CDR1 as SGHDT and CDR2 as YYEEEE. This CDR3 is 16 amino acids long. The CDR3 DNA follows: TGTGCCAGCAGCTTGGATGCGTGGAGAGACACCGGGGAGCTGTTTTTT. Its protein product is CASSLDAWRDTGELFF.

This clone has a count of ten or more. The chain couples TRBV7-2 to TRBJ2-1; 15 bases agree with TRBD2. The germline V gene has CDR1 SGHTA and CDR2 FQGNSA. The CDR3 is 18 amino acids. After removal of 1 base from V and 5 bases from J, the junction contained 6 bases not matched to a gene. The CDR3 loop is CASSLEGTSGRFNNEQFF. CDR3 nucleotides: TGTGCCAGCAGCTTAGAGGGGACTAGCGGGAGGTTCAACAATGAGCAGTTCTTC.

The chain carries TRBV9 and TRBJ2-6; no clear D gene. This CDR3 contains 17 residues. V was pared by 4 bases and J by 0 bases, with 14 bases between. CDR1 and CDR2 (germline): SGDLS, YYNGEE. CDR3 sequence reads: CASSPSPTTSGANVLTF. The CDR3 region has the DNA TGTGCCAGCAGCCCGTCTCCGACAACCTCTGGGGCCAACGTCCTGACTTTC.

The rearrangement joins TRBV19 to TRBJ1-5; no firm D call. Trimming shortened V by 3 bases and J by 4 bases, and 10 bases separated the two germline ends. The CDR3 loop spans 14 amino acids. The germline V gene encodes CDR1 LNHDA and CDR2 SQIVND (reference sequence). The CDR3 is CASSMPGRNQPQHF. Written as DNA, the CDR3 is TGTGCCAGTAGTATGCCGGGGAGGAATCAGCCCCAGCATTTT.

V gene TRBV6-1 combines with J gene TRBJ1-2; 10 nucleotides match TRBD1. The germline V gene encodes CDR1 MNHNS and CDR2 SASEGT. The CDR3 is made up of 15 amino acids. V was clipped by 4 bases and J by 2 bases; unmatched bases: 4. The CDR3 DNA sequence: TGTGCCAGCAGTGCACTGACAGGGGGCAACTATGGCTACACCTTC. Its protein is CASSALTGGNYGYTF.

The chain recombines TRBV30 with TRBJ2-7; 11 nucleotides line up with TRBD2. CDR3 length: 15 residues. Germline V gene sequence: CDR1 GTSNPN, CDR2 SVGIG (reference sequence). J gave up 4 bases and V 3 bases, and 8 bases lay outside the gene matches. For the CDR3, the DNA is TGTGCCTGGAGAGGTAGCGGGAGGGCCCAATACGAGCAGTACTTC. It is translated as CAWRGSGRAQYEQYF.

The V and J genes are TRBV28 and TRBJ2-7; 7 bases map to TRBD1. V was pared by 3 bases and J by 5 bases, with 7 bases of the junction left unmatched. The CDR3 loop spans 14 amino acids. Germline values: CDR1 MDHEN, CDR2 SYDVKM. CDR3 DNA sequence: TGTGCCAGCAGTTTCACAGGGGTCCGCGACGAGCAGTACTTC. Translation: CASSFTGVRDEQYF.

The V gene is TRBV16, the J gene TRBJ1-1; TRBD1 might be the D (5 bases). CDR1 is KGHSY and CDR2 is FQNENV in the germline V gene. CDR3 length: 13 amino acids. V dropped 4 bases and J dropped 3 bases, with 9 bases sitting between them. CDR3 loop: CASSLGHHTEAFF. CDR3 DNA: TGTGCCAGCAGCCTGGGGCATCACACTGAAGCTTTCTTT.

V is TRBV29-1 and J is TRBJ2-7, with TRBD1 as a possible D gene (5 bases). CDR3 length: 15 residues. V dropped 1 base and J dropped 0 bases, with 13 bases sitting between them. Germline-derived CDR1 and CDR2 are SQVTM and ANQGSEA. CDR3 coding DNA: TGCAGCGTTGAAGGTATTACAGGAGACTCCTACGAGCAGTACTTC. Translation gives CSVEGITGDSYEQYF.

The rearrangement links TRBV7-9 to TRBJ1-1; the D gene is possibly TRBD1 (5 bases). V shed 5 bases and J shed 5 bases, with 18 bases lying between them. Per the germline V gene, CDR1 is SEHNR and CDR2 is FQNEAQ (reference sequence). The CDR3 runs 15 residues. CDR3 coding DNA: TGTGCCAGCAGCCGCACCGGGACGGGGGGGACTGAAGCTTTCTTT. This gives the protein CASSRTGTGGTEAFF.

V and J are TRBV7-9 and TRBJ1-1; 9 positions match TRBD1. Trimming at V came to 5 bases and at J to 0 bases, leaving 7 bases not matched to a gene. There are 16 residues in the CDR3. Germline-derived CDR1 and CDR2 are SEHNR and FQNEAQ (reference sequence). CDR3 region: CASSTRQGGLNTEAFF. DNA for the CDR3: TGTGCCAGCAGCACCAGACAGGGGGGGTTGAACACTGAAGCTTTCTTT.

The genes are TRBV11-2 and TRBJ2-2; the match to TRBD1 covers 7 bases. Germline V lookup: CDR1 SGHAT, CDR2 FQNNGV. J lost 5 bases, V lost 6 bases, and 9 bases had no gene match. This CDR3 comprises 15 residues. The CDR3 DNA reads TGTGCCAGCAGGCAACCGGGACAGAAAACCGGGGAGCTGTTTTTT. This codes for CASRQPGQKTGELFF.

The table lists this clone with a count of one. This rearrangement joins TRBV7-9 to TRBJ1-1; 7 positions match TRBD1. The CDR3 extends over 18 amino acids. Losses at the gene ends were 4 bases for V and 0 bases for J; bases not matched to a gene: 14. Germline V CDR1 and CDR2: SEHNR, FQNEAQ (reference sequence). In DNA, the CDR3 is TGTGCCAGCAGCTCCATCCCGGGACAGCGGAGTTTGAACACTGAAGCTTTCTTT. Its translation: CASSSIPGQRSLNTEAFF. Full variable domain (rest looked up from reference TRBV7-9 and TRBJ1-1): DTGVSQNPRHKITKRGQNVTFRCDPISEHNRLYWYRQTLGQGPEFLTYFQNEAQLEKSRLLSDRFSAERPKGSFSTLEIQRTEQGDSAMYLCASSSIPGQRSLNTEAFFGQGTRLTVV.

The chain is built from TRBV11-3 and TRBJ2-2; possible D gene TRBD2, 7 bases. Trimming took off 1 base at V and 2 bases at J, with 14 bases between the two ends. This CDR3 is 17 amino acids long. Per germline, CDR1 SGHNT and CDR2 YENEEA. The CDR3: CASSLVGGDINTGELFF. In DNA, the CDR3 is TGTGCCAGCAGCTTAGTGGGGGGGGACATTAACACCGGGGAGCTGTTTTTT.

This clone was detected a few times. This rearrangement joins TRBV11-2 to TRBJ1-5; D is undetermined. The CDR3 is 11 residues long. Trimming stripped 5 bases from V and 5 bases from J, with 4 bases between. Germline V gene lookup returns CDR1 SGHAT and CDR2 FQNNGV. The CDR3 DNA reads TGTGCCAGCAGCATCTATCAGCCCCAGCATTTT. Encoded protein: CASSIYQPQHF.

The V and J genes are TRBV27 and TRBJ2-1; D uncertain. Germline CDR1 is MNHEY and CDR2 is SMNVEV (reference sequence). V was shortened by 2 bases and J by 5 bases, with 7 bases between the two germline ends. The CDR3 extends over 13 amino acids. CDR3 region: CASSLRTHNEQFF. The CDR3 nucleotides are TGTGCCAGCAGTTTACGTACTCACAATGAGCAGTTCTTC.

The chain uses TRBV27 and TRBJ2-3; 8 nucleotides match TRBD2. The germline V gene encodes CDR1 MNHEY and CDR2 SMNVEV (reference sequence). This CDR3 has 14 residues. With V trimmed by 8 bases and J by 6 bases, 10 bases remained unmatched. This CDR3 is CASGVLAGEDTQYF. The CDR3 coding sequence is TGTGCCAGCGGTGTTCTAGCGGGTGAGGATACGCAGTATTTT.

This rearrangement joins TRBV19 to TRBJ1-5; D is unclear. Per germline, CDR1 LNHDA and CDR2 SQIVND (reference sequence). Trimming shortened V by 1 base and J by 3 bases, and 13 bases separated the two germline ends. The CDR3 spans 16 residues. CDR3 nucleotides: TGTGCCAGTAGTATAGCGGGGAGTCCGCCCAATCAGCCCCAGCATTTT. Encoded protein: CASSIAGSPPNQPQHF.

The chain carries TRBV29-1 and TRBJ2-3, with 10 bases identical to TRBD2. Germline CDR1 is SQVTM and CDR2 is ANQGSEA. The CDR3 covers 16 residues. The junction had 6 bases not matched to a gene; V was cut back by 1 base and J by 2 bases. The CDR3 spells CSVEGTSGDNTDTQYF. CDR3 nucleotide sequence: TGCAGCGTTGAAGGGACTAGCGGAGATAACACAGATACGCAGTATTTT.

The CDR3 spells CASSLAGTGGSNQPQHF. Written as DNA, the CDR3 is TGTGCCAGCAGCTTGGCCGGGACAGGGGGAAGCAATCAGCCCCAGCATTTT. The rearrangement links TRBV5-6 to TRBJ1-5; 11 bases agree with TRBD1. The CDR3 covers 17 residues. V gave up 0 bases and J gave up 1 base; unmatched junction bases: 3. The germline gives CDR1 SGHDT, CDR2 YYEEEE.

The chain links TRBV4-1 to TRBJ2-1; 15 nucleotides line up with TRBD2. V dropped 6 bases and J dropped 8; count of bases not matched to a gene: 14. The germline gives CDR1 MGHRA, CDR2 YSYEKL. This CDR3 contains 18 residues. The CDR3 bases are TGCGCCAGCAGTCTCGGACTAGCGGGAGGGCCGCGCCGCTATGAGCAGTTCTTC. Its translation: CASSLGLAGGPRRYEQFF.

The chain combines TRBV6-6 with TRBJ2-7; D is undetermined. The CDR3 is 13 residues long. Trimming took off 4 bases at V and 2 bases at J, with 9 bases between the two ends. Germline V gives CDR1 MNHNY, CDR2 SVGAGI (reference sequence). DNA of the CDR3: TGTGCCAGCAGTTTTTCGTCTACCTACGAGCAGTACTTC. Translation: CASSFSSTYEQYF.

The rearrangement uses TRBV5-1 and TRBJ2-5; TRBD2 agrees at 12 bases. The V and J ends lost 0 bases and 3 bases, in that order; junction bases with no gene match: 9. The CDR3 has 18 residues. Germline CDR1 SGHRS, CDR2 YFSETQ. CDR3 nucleotide sequence: TGCGCCAGCAGCTTGGTGGGGCTAGCGGGAGGGCCAAAAGAGACCCAGTACTTC. Its protein is CASSLVGLAGGPKETQYF.

The chain recombines TRBV7-9 with TRBJ2-1; D is unclear. Trimming took 5 bases from V and 4 from J, leaving 15 bases between them. The germline V gene has CDR1 SEHNR and CDR2 FQNEAQ (reference sequence). The CDR3 totals 15 residues. CDR3: CASSPDGGVYNEQFF. The CDR3 region has the DNA TGTGCCAGCAGCCCCGACGGTGGAGTTTACAATGAGCAGTTCTTC.